The 16 T cell receptor beta chains reported below all come from one sample, sequenced in a study of blood T cells in healthy people across ages. Then a second PCR, running about 7 to 11 cycles, was carried out with a sample-barcoded 5' primer and a J-beta primer mix. TCRdb redid the calling of the 5' RACE reads with MiXCR, one entry per CDR3 protein. Of 760,000 or so distinct CDR3 sequences in the sample, just under 25% were seen once. These sequences were also reported in another study, on T cells of mothers and their children.

Input material: blood. These receptors came from a boy between 10 and 17 years old in good health.

This chain uses TRBV7-6 with TRBJ2-2; 8 bases match TRBD2. Germline loops: CDR1 SGHVS, CDR2 FNYEAQ. J was trimmed by 6 bases and V by 0 bases; bases with no gene match: 6. The length of the CDR3 is 16 residues. The CDR3 loop is CASSLAIRGGAGELFF. CDR3 DNA: TGTGCCAGCAGCTTAGCGATTCGGGGGGGCGCCGGGGAGCTGTTTTTT.

J is TRBJ2-3 and V is TRBV4-2, with D possibly being TRBD2 (6 bases). The CDR3 length is 15 residues. CDR1 LGHNA and CDR2 YNFKEQ come from the germline V gene. Trimming stripped 3 bases from V and 3 bases from J, with 13 bases between. This chain's CDR3 is CASSQGRTTTDTQYF. The CDR3 DNA follows: TGTGCCAGCAGCCAGGGACGGACTACTACAGATACGCAGTATTTT.

This clonotype was detected only a few times. One end of the junction fails to match germline, which may point to a read error. The CDR3 bases are TGTGCTAGCAGTTTCGGACAAGACTCCTACGAGCAGTACTTC. Its translation is CASSFGQDSYEQYF. The chain employs TRBV12-3 or TRBV12-4 and TRBJ2-7, with a possible D match to TRBD1 (5 bases). The CDR3 has 14 residues.

The table lists this clonotype with a few counts. CDR3 in DNA: TGTGCCACCAGTGACTCAGTGACGAATGAGCAGTTCTTC. Translating it yields CATSDSVTNEQFF. The chain couples TRBV24-1 to TRBJ2-5, with D unresolved. The J call may be in error: the DNA end matches TRBJ2-1 better. The CDR3 loop spans 13 amino acids. Per the germline V gene, CDR1 is KGHDR and CDR2 is SFDVKD.

As DNA, the CDR3 is TGCAGCGTCCACCCGCGACACACAGATACGCAGTATTTT. Its protein is CSVHPRHTDTQYF. V and J are TRBV29-1 and TRBJ2-3; D remains unclear. The V gene lost 6 bases and the J gene lost 2 bases, with 12 bases spanning the gap. Germline V gives CDR1 SQVTM, CDR2 ANQGSEA. The CDR3 spans 13 residues.

This clonotype has a handful of counts. The chain links TRBV28 to TRBJ1-6, with D maybe TRBD1 (6 bases). The CDR3 is 15 amino acids. In germline, CDR1 is MDHEN, CDR2 SYDVKM. Trimming removed 3 bases from V and 7 bases from J, with 13 bases in between. CDR3 region: CASSFRGLGNSPLHF. In DNA form, the CDR3 reads TGTGCCAGCAGTTTTCGGGGGCTGGGGAATTCACCCCTCCACTTT.

This clonotype occurred a few times. CDR3 sequence reads: CSARTLAQETQYF. As DNA, the CDR3 is TGCAGTGCTCGAACTTTAGCTCAAGAGACCCAGTACTTC. The V call is TRBV20-1, the J call TRBJ2-5; D gene unclear. The CDR3 spans 13 residues. Germline values: CDR1 DFQATT, CDR2 SNEGSKA (reference sequence). V lost 5 bases and J lost 2, with 12 bases in between.

Only one count was recorded for this clonotype. V gene TRBV28 combines with J gene TRBJ2-7; 10 nucleotides line up with TRBD1. This CDR3 has 15 amino acids. Germline loops: CDR1 MDHEN, CDR2 SYDVKM. V lost 5 bases, J lost 5 bases, and 9 bases stayed unmatched. The CDR3 here is CASSLAPGQGDEQYF. DNA for the CDR3: TGTGCCAGCAGTCTGGCCCCAGGACAGGGGGACGAGCAGTACTTC.

Only a few counts were recorded for this clonotype. V and J are TRBV20-1 and TRBJ2-3, with D tentatively TRBD2 (5 bases). The CDR3 runs to 16 residues. In germline, CDR1 is DFQATT, CDR2 SNEGSKA (reference sequence). Trimming removed 1 base at V and 4 bases at J, with 18 bases between. The CDR3 loop is CSARVVRSGRADTQYF. The CDR3 DNA reads TGCAGTGCTAGAGTGGTTCGTTCTGGGAGAGCAGATACGCAGTATTTT.

This clonotype was seen a handful of times. The V call is TRBV7-9, the J call TRBJ2-3, with 7 bases fitting TRBD2. CDR1 and CDR2 (germline): SEHNR, FQNEAQ (reference sequence). This CDR3 is built from 14 residues. After removal of 6 bases from V and 5 bases from J, the junction contained 8 bases not matched to a gene. CDR3 nucleotide sequence: TGTGCCAGCAGTAGGGCGGGAGAGGGAGATACGCAGTATTTT. It codes for CASSRAGEGDTQYF.

The V call is TRBV3-1, the J call TRBJ2-5; 9 bases line up with TRBD1. This CDR3 has 16 amino acids. The trim removed 4 bases at V and 7 bases at J, leaving 13 bases unmatched. Germline CDR1 reads LGHDT; CDR2 reads YNNKEL (reference sequence). CDR3 sequence: CASSPQGQGGLGTQYF. CDR3 DNA sequence: TGTGCCAGCAGCCCACAGGGACAGGGAGGTTTGGGGACCCAGTACTTC.

This clonotype was observed a handful of times. The rearrangement joins TRBV4-1 to TRBJ1-5; D gene ambiguous. This CDR3 comprises 16 residues. The germline CDR1 and CDR2 sequences are MGHRA and YSYEKL. Trimming cost V 1 base and J 0 bases, with 10 bases left between them. CDR3 coding DNA: TGCGCCAGCAGCCAAGGACTTGGGTATAGCAATCAGCCCCAGCATTTT. Its protein is CASSQGLGYSNQPQHF.

This clonotype was found many times. The genes are TRBV5-6 and TRBJ2-5; 10 bases are a match to TRBD2. This CDR3 contains 16 residues. The V and J ends lost 4 bases and 5 bases, in that order; junction bases with no gene match: 11. The germline V gene encodes CDR1 SGHDT and CDR2 YYEEEE. The CDR3: CASSPGELAGVETQYF. The CDR3 nucleotides are TGTGCCAGCAGCCCGGGGGAGCTAGCGGGAGTGGAGACCCAGTACTTC.

This clonotype was seen a handful of times. This chain connects TRBV7-8 to TRBJ1-4, with a possible D match to TRBD1 (6 bases). This CDR3 has 16 residues. Germline V gene lookup returns CDR1 SGHVS and CDR2 FQNEAQ. V dropped 1 base and J dropped 10 bases, with 19 bases sitting between them. The CDR3 loop reads CASSLGSKTGSGKLFF. The CDR3, as DNA: TGTGCCAGCAGCTTAGGCTCTAAGACAGGTTCGGGAAAACTGTTTTTT.

V is TRBV2 and J is TRBJ2-3; D remains ambiguous. The CDR3 consists of 16 residues. V lost 8 bases to trimming and J lost 2 bases, with 20 bases between them. CDR1 and CDR2 from the germline V gene are SNHLY and FYNNEI. The CDR3 spells CASGQPGTAYTDTQYF. CDR3 nucleotide sequence: TGTGCCAGCGGCCAACCAGGAACGGCATACACAGATACGCAGTATTTT.

The chain uses TRBV24-1 and TRBJ2-2; no clear D gene. V was trimmed by 6 bases and J by 6 bases, leaving 7 bases between them. The V gene's germline CDR1 is KGHDR and CDR2 SFDVKD. This CDR3 comprises 12 residues. The CDR3 protein is CATSHNSGELFF. The CDR3 nucleotides read TGTGCCACCAGTCACAATTCCGGGGAGCTGTTTTTT.